The clone carrying this T cell receptor beta chain has a single count. Its target is not known. 13 Jbeta primers and 60 Vbeta primers were used for the PCR. Produced via immunoSEQ multiplex PCR; TCRdb's table is partial and in-frame only. The sample has about 210,000 clones, approximately 86% seen once. This sample is drawn from a study of cytomegalovirus exposure and HLA in healthy donors. At the level of the study: Membership in the Caucasian-associated ancestry cluster was found for about four fifths of 350 to 450 genotyped donors.

CDR1 SGHNT and CDR2 YYREEE come from the germline V gene (reference sequence). The CDR3 is 16 residues long. V lost 4 bases and J lost 4; bases outside the gene matches: 4. Study-wide results and caveats: In vitro assays verified that a few CMV-associated chains recognized CMV antigens specifically. Follow-up analysis later connected one missense variant in DCLRE1C with trimming of TCR beta V- and J-genes.

The sequencing sample was made of PBMCs. The TCR comes from a woman in her twenties or thirties in good health and CMV-seronegative. The chain combines TRBV5-4 with TRBJ2-1; TRBD2 matches at 14 bases. The DNA of the CDR3 is TGTGCCAGCAGCCCCGGGACTAGCGGGGGATACAATGAGCAGTTCTTC. Translation: CASSPGTSGGYNEQFF.